This T cell receptor (beta chain) was captured by sequencing in a study of early stage breast cancer tumors. Study summary: Around 10-fold was the mean read coverage per sample.

This CDR3 is 14 amino acids long. V lost 2 bases to trimming and J lost 3 bases, with 10 bases between them. Per germline, CDR1 MDHEN and CDR2 SYDVKM. Produced via immunoSEQ multiplex PCR; TCRdb's table is partial and in-frame only. This repertoire shows roughly 58,000 clones, about 89% found once; its top ten account for around 4.7%. This sequence joins TRBV28 and TRBJ1-1; TRBD1 is a possible D gene (6 bases). Input material: blood. The source of this sequence is a person aged 70 to 85 with breast cancer. The CDR3 nucleotides read TGTGCCAGCAGTTTACCCACAGGGTACACTGAAGCTTTCTTT. Residues: CASSLPTGYTEAFF.